Listed here is a single TCR beta chain. Its antigen is unidentified. Genomic DNA of unsorted samples came from 85 million to 95 million PBMCs. Evenly divided among several immunoSEQ plates was the genomic DNA of each subset. Unsorted PBMC DNA underwent sequencing on ten immunoSEQ deep assay plates. TCRdb's copy holds only in-frame clones and misses some; the assay was immunoSEQ multiplex PCR. In the table there are roughly 500,000 clones, 75% to 85% of which are singletons. The data are from a study of shared clonotypes between healthy human individuals. V lost 4 bases, J lost 5 bases, and 7 bases lay in between. Germline V gives CDR1 SGHNT, CDR2 YYREEE (reference sequence). The length of the CDR3 is 12 residues. General study points: Expectations were that clonotype sharing among donors would be affected by sequencing depth.

The sequenced sample consisted of PBMCs. The source is a woman aged 40 to 50 in good health. Some clones in this sample may be carry-over from other donors' samples. The V and J genes are TRBV5-4 and TRBJ1-5; D remains ambiguous. The CDR3 nucleotides are TGTGCCAGCAGCCACGCGGATCAGCCCCAGCATTTT. Amino acids: CASSHADQPQHF. Filled out from reference TRBV5-4 and TRBJ1-5, the complete variable domain reads ETGVTQSPTHLIKTRGQQVTLRCSSQSGHNTVSWYQQALGQGPQFIFQYYREEENGRGNFPPRFSGLQFPNYSSELNVNALELDDSALYLCASSHADQPQHFGDGTRLSIL.